Many counts were recorded for the clone carrying this TCR beta chain. Its specificity is not known. Amplification targeted the TCR beta CDR3 regions, with RNA transcripts as the source material. Following a first-round RT-PCR that used HTBI primers, a second-round multiplex PCR was carried out. From the multiplex PCR reads, TCRdb called clonotypes with MiXCR, one entry per CDR3 protein. Seen here are about 500,000 distinct CDR3 sequences, around 15% observed once, and the top ten hold roughly 10%. The record originates from a study of Graves' ophthalmopathy and Graves' hyperthyroidism. With V trimmed by 1 base and J by 6 bases, 6 bases remained unmatched. The germline gives CDR1 SGHDN, CDR2 FVKESK. The CDR3 runs 14 residues. Study-wide results and limits: Cross-validated, the 13-signature model showed 87.88%/81.08% sensitivity/specificity, and 80%/75% in the test set.

The receptor's source is a woman in her 30s with Graves' ophthalmopathy. The genes are TRBV14 and TRBJ2-7; 7 nucleotides line up with TRBD1. Sequences were obtained from blood. This chain's CDR3 is CASSQVRPGGEQYF. The CDR3 DNA reads as TGTGCCAGCAGCCAAGTTAGGCCAGGGGGCGAGCAGTACTTC.